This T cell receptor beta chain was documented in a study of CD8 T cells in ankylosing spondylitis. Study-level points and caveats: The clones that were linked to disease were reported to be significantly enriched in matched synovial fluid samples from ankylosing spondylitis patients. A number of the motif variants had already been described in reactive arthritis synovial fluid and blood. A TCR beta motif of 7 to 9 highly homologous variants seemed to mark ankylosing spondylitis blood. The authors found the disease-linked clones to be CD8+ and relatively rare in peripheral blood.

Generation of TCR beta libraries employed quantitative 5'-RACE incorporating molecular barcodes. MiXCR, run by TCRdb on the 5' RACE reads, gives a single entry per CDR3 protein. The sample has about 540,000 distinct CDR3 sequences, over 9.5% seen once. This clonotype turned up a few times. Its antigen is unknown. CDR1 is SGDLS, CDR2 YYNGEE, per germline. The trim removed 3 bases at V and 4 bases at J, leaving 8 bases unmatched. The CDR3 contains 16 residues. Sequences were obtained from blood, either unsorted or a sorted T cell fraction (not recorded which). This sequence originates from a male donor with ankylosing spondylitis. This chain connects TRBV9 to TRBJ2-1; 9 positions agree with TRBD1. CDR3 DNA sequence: TGTGCCAGCAGCGGTGCCGGGACAGGGATGTACAATGAGCAGTTCTTC. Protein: CASSGAGTGMYNEQFF.